The subject of this entry is one TCR beta chain. Its antigen is unknown. The junction differs from germline at one of its ends, possibly a read error. Here immunoSEQ multiplex PCR was the method, and the copy in TCRdb shows in-frame clones only, minus some. The data hold about 110,000 clones, with around 93% observed a single time. The sample comes from a study of T cell responses to AZD1222 COVID-19 vaccine. Study in general: Timing groups of about 4 and about 12 weeks for second doses were pooled. Study results and limitations: Unmutated variant regions reportedly attract nearly half of all spike-specific TCRs. The donor group comprised mostly white British people and more females; the analysis possibly underestimated clonal diversity.

This CDR3 region has 14 residues. Germline CDR1 is MGHRA and CDR2 is YSYEKL. This clonotype was sampled from an adult in good health. The sample was peripheral blood, taken on day 0 of AZD1222 vaccination. This chain links TRBV4-1 with TRBJ2-7; D unresolved. The CDR3, as DNA: TGCGCCAGCACAGTACTACTATCCTCCTCCGAGCAGTACTTC. Its translation: CASTVLLSSSEQYF.